Listed below are T cell receptor beta chains from one sample, sequenced in a study of identical twins. TCRdb analysed the 5' RACE reads with MiXCR anew, one entry per CDR3 protein. The profile covers 1,800,000 or so distinct CDR3 sequences, with about 32% appearing a single time and about 0.27% taken by the ten largest. Sequencing used cord blood. Receptor source: a newborn girl in good health. Both conserved end residues are part of each CDR3. Size tells how often a clone was seen (once, few, many) or the class of an expanded clone, and some rows leave it out.

clone_size,v_call,j_call,cdr3_aa
.,TRBV7-9,TRBJ2-1,CASSLKGLAGRLYNEQFF
few,TRBV12-3/TRBV12-4,TRBJ1-5,CASSLPTGHNQPQHF
.,TRBV3-1,.,CASSRGTSGIDEQYF
few,TRBV5-1,TRBJ2-3,CASSWTSSDTDTQYF
few,TRBV11-2,TRBJ2-5,CASSLVSGGKTQYF
.,TRBV12-3/TRBV12-4,TRBJ1-1,CASSPPRREAFF
.,TRBV7-9,.,CASSTTGPYNEQYF
few,TRBV25-1,TRBJ1-2,CASSPTRGPGGGYTF
few,TRBV4-1,TRBJ2-3,CASSQNIGTDTQYF
many,TRBV4-2,TRBJ1-2,CASSQDPARGKEGYTF
.,TRBV20-1,TRBJ2-3,CRGERGGTDTQYF